This entry is about one T cell receptor beta chain. The sample comes from a study of blood T cell repertoires in COVID-19. As for the study in general: Sample material is recorded as cDNA or gDNA derived from T cells, B-cell-depleted T cells, or PBMCs.

Sequencing was performed with immunoSEQ multiplex PCR; in TCRdb, only in-frame clones are kept and a portion is missing. This table holds about 170,000 clones, 86% found once. This CDR3 region has 15 residues. V lost 3 bases to trimming and J lost 3 bases; unmatched junction nucleotides: 5. Germline V gene lookup returns CDR1 LNHDA and CDR2 SQIVND (reference sequence). This TCR was recovered from a woman aged 55-70 years with COVID-19, enrolled during active disease. The specimen was peripheral blood. The chain uses TRBV19 and TRBJ1-2, with TRBD1 identical over 9 bases. As DNA, the CDR3 is TGTGCCAGTAGTATTGGAACAGGGGGCGACTATGGCTACACCTTC. This sequence encodes CASSIGTGGDYGYTF.